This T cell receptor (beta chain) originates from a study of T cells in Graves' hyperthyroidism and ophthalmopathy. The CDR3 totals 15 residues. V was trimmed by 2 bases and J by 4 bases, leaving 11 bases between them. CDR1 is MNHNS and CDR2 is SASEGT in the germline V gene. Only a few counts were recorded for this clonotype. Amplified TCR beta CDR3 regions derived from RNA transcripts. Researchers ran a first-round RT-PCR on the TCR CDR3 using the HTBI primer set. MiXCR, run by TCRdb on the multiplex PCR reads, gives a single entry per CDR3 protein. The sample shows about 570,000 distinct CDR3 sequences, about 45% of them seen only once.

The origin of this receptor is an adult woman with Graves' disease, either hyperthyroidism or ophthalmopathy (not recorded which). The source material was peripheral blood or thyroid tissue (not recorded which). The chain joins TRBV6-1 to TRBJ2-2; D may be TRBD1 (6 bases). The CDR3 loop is CASSEYPGVTGELFF. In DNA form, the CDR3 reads TGTGCCAGCAGTGAATATCCAGGGGTCACCGGGGAGCTGTTTTTT.